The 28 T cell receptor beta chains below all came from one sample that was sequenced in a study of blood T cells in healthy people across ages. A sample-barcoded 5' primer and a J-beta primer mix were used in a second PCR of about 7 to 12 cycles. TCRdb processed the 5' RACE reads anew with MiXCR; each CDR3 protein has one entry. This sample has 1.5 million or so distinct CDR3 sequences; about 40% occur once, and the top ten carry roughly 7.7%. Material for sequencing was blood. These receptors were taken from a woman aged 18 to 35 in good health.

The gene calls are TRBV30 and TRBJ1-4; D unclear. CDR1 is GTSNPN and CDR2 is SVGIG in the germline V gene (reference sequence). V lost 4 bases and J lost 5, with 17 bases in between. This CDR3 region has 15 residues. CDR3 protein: CAWTMRAPLNEKLFF. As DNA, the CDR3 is TGTGCCTGGACCATGCGGGCTCCATTAAATGAAAAACTGTTTTTT.

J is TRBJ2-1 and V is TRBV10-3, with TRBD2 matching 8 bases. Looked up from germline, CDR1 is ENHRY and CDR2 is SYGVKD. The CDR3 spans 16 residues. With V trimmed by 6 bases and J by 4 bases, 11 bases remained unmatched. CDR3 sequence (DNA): TGTGCCATCAGATCGACCGGGGGGGCGATTTACAATGAGCAGTTCTTC. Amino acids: CAIRSTGGAIYNEQFF.

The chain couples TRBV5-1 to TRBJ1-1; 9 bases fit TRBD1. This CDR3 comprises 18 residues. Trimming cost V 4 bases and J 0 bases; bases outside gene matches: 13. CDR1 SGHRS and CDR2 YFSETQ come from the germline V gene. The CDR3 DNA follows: TGCGCCAGCAGCGCCCCGAGGGGACAGGGTGCCATGAACACTGAAGCTTTCTTT. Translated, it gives CASSAPRGQGAMNTEAFF.

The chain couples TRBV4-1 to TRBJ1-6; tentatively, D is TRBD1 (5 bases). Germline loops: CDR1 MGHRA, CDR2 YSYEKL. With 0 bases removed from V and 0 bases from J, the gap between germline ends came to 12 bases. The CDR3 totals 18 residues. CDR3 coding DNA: TGCGCCAGCAGCCAAGATCCGACAGCGAGCTCCTATAATTCACCCCTCCACTTT. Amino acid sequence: CASSQDPTASSYNSPLHF.

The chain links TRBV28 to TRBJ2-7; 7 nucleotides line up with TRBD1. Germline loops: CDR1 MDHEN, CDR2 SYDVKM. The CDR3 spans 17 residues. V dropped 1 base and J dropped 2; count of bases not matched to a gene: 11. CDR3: CASSLSPDRLRTYEQYF. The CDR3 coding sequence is TGTGCCAGCAGTTTATCACCGGACAGGCTTCGTACCTACGAGCAGTACTTC.

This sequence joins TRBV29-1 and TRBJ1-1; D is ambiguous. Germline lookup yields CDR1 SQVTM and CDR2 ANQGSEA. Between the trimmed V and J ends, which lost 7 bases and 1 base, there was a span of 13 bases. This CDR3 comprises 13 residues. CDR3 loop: CSGTAVGNTEAFF. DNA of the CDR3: TGCAGCGGGACCGCAGTGGGGAACACTGAAGCTTTCTTT.

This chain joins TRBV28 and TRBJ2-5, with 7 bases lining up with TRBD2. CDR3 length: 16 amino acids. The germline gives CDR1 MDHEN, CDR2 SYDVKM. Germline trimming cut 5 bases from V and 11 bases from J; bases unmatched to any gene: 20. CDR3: CASSLRLGGEYNEQYF. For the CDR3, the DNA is TGTGCCAGCAGTCTACGCCTGGGGGGGGAATACAATGAGCAGTACTTC.

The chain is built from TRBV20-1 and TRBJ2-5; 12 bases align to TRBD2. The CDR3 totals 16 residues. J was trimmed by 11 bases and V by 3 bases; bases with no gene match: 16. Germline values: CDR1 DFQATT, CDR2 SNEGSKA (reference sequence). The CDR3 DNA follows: TGCAGTGCTAGCGCACCTACTAGCGGGGGGATCAATGAGCAGTACTTC. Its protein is CSASAPTSGGINEQYF.

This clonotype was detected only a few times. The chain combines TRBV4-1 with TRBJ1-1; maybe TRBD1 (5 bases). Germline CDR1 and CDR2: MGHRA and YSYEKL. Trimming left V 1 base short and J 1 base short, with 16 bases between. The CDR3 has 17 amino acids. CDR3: CASSQVRVPLENTEAFF. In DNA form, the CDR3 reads TGCGCCAGCAGCCAAGTCAGGGTTCCCCTGGAGAACACTGAAGCTTTCTTT.

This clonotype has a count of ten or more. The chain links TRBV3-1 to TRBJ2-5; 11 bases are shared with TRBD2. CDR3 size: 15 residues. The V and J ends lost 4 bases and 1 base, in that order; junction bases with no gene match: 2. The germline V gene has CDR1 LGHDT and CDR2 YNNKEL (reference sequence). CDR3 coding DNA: TGTGCCAGCAGCCGCGGGACTAGCGGCCAAGAGACCCAGTACTTC. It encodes CASSRGTSGQETQYF.

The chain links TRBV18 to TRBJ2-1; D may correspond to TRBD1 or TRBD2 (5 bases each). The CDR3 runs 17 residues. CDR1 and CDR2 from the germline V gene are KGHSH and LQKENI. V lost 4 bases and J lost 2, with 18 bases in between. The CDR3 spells CASSLRDGALAYNEQFF. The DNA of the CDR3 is TGTGCCAGCTCACTTCGGGACGGGGCTCTGGCCTACAATGAGCAGTTCTTC. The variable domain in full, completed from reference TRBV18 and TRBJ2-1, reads NAGVMQNPRHLVRRRGQEARLRCSPMKGHSHVYWYRQLPEEGLKFMVYLQKENIIDESGMPKERFSAEFPKEGPSILRIQQVVRGDSAAYFCASSLRDGALAYNEQFFGPGTRLTVL.

The CDR3 here is CASSAWDRAHEQYF. In DNA form, the CDR3 reads TGTGCCAGCAGCGCTTGGGACAGGGCCCACGAGCAGTACTTC. The chain has TRBV9 and TRBJ2-5; TRBD1 matches at 9 bases. The end of the DNA fits TRBJ2-7 better, so the J call may be wrong. The CDR3 spans 14 residues. Germline loops: CDR1 SGDLS, CDR2 YYNGEE.

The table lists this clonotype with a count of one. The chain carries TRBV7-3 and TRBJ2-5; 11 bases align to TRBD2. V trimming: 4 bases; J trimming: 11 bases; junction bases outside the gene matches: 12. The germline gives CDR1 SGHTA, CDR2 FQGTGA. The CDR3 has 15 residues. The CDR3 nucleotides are TGTGCCAGCAGCTGGGTAGCGGGGGGGACGAATGAGCAGTACTTC. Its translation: CASSWVAGGTNEQYF.

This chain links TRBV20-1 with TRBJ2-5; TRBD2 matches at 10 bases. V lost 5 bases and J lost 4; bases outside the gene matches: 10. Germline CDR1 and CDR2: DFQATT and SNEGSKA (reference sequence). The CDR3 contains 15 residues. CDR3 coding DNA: TGCAGTGCTTCCGGTACTAGCGGGGAGGGAGAGACCCAGTACTTC. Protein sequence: CSASGTSGEGETQYF.

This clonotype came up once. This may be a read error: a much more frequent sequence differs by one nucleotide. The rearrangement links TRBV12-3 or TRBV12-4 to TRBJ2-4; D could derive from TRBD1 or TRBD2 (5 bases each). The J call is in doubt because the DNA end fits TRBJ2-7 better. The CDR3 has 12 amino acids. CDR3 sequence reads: CASRWGTYEQYF. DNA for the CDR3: TGTGCCAGCAGGTGGGGGACCTACGAGCAGTACTTC.

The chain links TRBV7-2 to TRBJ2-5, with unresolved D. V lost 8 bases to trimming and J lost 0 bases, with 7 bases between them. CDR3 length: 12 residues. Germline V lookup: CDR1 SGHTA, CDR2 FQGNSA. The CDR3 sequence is CASASDQETQYF. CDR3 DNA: TGTGCCAGCGCATCCGACCAAGAGACCCAGTACTTC.

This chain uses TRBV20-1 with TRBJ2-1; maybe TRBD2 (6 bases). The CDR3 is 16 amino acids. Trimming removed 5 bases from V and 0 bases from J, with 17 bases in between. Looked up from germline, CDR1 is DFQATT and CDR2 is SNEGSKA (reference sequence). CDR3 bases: TGCAGTGCTGGCGTCGGGGCGGGGAGCTCCTACAATGAGCAGTTCTTC. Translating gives CSAGVGAGSSYNEQFF.

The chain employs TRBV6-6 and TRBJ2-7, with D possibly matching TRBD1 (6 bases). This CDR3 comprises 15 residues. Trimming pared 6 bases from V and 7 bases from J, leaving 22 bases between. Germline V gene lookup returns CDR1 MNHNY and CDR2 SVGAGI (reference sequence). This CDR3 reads CASSLGDTSYNEQYF. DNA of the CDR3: TGTGCCAGCAGCCTCGGGGACACCTCCTACAATGAGCAGTACTTC.

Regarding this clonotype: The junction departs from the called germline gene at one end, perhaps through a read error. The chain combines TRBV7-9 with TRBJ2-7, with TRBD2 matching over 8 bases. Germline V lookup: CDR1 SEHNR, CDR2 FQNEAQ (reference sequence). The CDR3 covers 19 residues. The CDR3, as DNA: TGTGCCAGCAGCTTAGCGCGCGGTAGCGGGGCCGTTAGCTCCTACGGGCAGTACTTC. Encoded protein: CASSLARGSGAVSSYGQYF.

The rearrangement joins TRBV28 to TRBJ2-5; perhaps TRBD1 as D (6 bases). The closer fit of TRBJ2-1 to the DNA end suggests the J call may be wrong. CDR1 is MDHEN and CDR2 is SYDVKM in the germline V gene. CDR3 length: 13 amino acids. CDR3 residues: CASSSQGQETQFF. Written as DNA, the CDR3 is TGTGCCAGCAGTTCTCAGGGACAAGAGACCCAGTTCTTC.

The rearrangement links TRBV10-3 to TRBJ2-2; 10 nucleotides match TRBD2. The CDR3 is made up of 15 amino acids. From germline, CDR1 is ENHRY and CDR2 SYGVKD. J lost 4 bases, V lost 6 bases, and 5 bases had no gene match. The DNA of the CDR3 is TGTGCCATCAGGCTAGCGGGGGAAGGCACCGGGGAGCTGTTTTTT. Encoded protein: CAIRLAGEGTGELFF.

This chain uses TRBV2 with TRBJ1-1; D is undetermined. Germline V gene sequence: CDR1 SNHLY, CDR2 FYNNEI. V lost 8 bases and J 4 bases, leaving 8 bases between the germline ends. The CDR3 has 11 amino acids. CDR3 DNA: TGTGCCAGCTTGATGGGCACTGAAGCTTTCTTT. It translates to CASLMGTEAFF.

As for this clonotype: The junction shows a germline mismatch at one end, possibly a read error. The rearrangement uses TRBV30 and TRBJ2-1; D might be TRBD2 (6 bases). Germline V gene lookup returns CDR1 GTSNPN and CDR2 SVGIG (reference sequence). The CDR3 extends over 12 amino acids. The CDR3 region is CAWSRLVNEQFF. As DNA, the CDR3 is TGCGCCTGGAGCCGACTAGTCAATGAGCAGTTCTTC.

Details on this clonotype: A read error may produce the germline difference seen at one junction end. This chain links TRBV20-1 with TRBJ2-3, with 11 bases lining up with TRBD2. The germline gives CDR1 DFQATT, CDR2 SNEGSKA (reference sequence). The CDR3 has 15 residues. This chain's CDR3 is CSASRVAGGADTQYF. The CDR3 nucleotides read TGCAGCGCTAGTCGTGTAGCGGGAGGGGCAGATACGCAGTATTTT.

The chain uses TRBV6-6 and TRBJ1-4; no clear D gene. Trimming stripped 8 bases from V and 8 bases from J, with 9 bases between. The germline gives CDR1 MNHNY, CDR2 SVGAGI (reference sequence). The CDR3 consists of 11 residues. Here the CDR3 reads CASQRWEKLFF. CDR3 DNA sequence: TGTGCCAGCCAACGGTGGGAAAAACTGTTTTTT.

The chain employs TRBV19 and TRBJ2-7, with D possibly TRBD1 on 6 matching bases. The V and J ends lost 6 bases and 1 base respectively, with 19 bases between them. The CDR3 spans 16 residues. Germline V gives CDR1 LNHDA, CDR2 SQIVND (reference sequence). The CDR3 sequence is CASSTLPRDKSYEQYF. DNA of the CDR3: TGTGCCAGTAGCACGCTACCCCGGGACAAATCCTACGAGCAGTACTTC.

CDR3 bases: TGTGCCAGCACCACTAGCGGAATAAGCTCCTACAATGAGCAGTTCTTC. Translation: CASTTSGISSYNEQFF. The V call is TRBV14, the J call TRBJ2-1, with 8 bases lining up with TRBD2. Germline CDR1 reads SGHDN; CDR2 reads FVKESK. The length of the CDR3 is 16 residues. V lost 7 bases, J lost 0 bases, and 8 bases stayed unmatched.

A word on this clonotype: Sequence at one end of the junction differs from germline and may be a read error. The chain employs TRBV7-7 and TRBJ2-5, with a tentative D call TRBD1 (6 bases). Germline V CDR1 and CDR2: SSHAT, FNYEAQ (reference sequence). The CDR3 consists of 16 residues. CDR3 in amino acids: CASSLGVGQFQGTQYF. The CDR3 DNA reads TGTGCCAGCAGCTTAGGGGTAGGACAGTTCCAAGGGACCCAGTACTTC.